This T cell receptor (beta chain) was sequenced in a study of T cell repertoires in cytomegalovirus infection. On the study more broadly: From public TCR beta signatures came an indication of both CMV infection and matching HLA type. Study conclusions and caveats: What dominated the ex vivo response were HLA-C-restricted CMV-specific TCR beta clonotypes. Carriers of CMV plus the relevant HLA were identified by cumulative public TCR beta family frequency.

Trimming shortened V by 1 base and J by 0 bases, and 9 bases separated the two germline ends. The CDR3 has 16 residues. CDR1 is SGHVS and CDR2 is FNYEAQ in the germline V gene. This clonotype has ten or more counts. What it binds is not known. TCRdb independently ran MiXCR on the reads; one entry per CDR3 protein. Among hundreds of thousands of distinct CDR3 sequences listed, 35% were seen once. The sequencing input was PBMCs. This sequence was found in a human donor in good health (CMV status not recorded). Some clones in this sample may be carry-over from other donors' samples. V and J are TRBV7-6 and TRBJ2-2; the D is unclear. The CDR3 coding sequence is TGTGCCAGCAGCTTAGAACAGACCCCGAACACCGGGGAGCTGTTTTTT. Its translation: CASSLEQTPNTGELFF.